Listed below are T cell receptor beta chains from one sample, sequenced in a study of control samples from healthy donors and cancer patients. The method was immunoSEQ multiplex PCR; TCRdb's version includes in-frame clones alone and lacks a portion of them. Among about 150,000 clones listed, 94% were seen once. Specimen: blood. The origin of the receptors is a woman aged 18 to 35 in good health. CDR3s include the opening cysteine and the closing phenylalanine or tryptophan. The order of the fields is J gene, V gene, clone size, D gene, CDR3 DNA, CDR3 protein. The D gene is left open where the match is weak. The size entry is marked missing in some rows and otherwise reads once, few, many or a size class.

J: TRBJ2-1
V: TRBV19
size: -
D: TRBD2
DNA: TGTGCCAGTACTCTAGCGGGAGTATACAATGAGCAGTTCTTC
CDR3: CASTLAGVYNEQFF

J: TRBJ1-2
V: TRBV19
size: -
D: TRBD1
DNA: TGTGCCAGTAACCCTACAGGGGCGGGTGGCTACACCTTC
CDR3: CASNPTGAGGYTF

J: TRBJ1-1
V: TRBV28
size: once
D: TRBD1
DNA: TGTGCCAGCAGTTCCTTGACAGGGGCGGGGAGCACTGAAGCTTTCTTT
CDR3: CASSSLTGAGSTEAFF

J: TRBJ1-1
V: TRBV18
size: once
D: TRBD1
DNA: TGTGCCAGCTCACCAATAACAGGGGGTGCGGGCACTGAAGCTTTCTTT
CDR3: CASSPITGGAGTEAFF

J: TRBJ1-1
V: TRBV7-2
size: -
D: -
DNA: TGTGCCAGCAGCTTAAAGCAGGGCCTCGGGAACACTGAAGCTTTCTTT
CDR3: CASSLKQGLGNTEAFF

J: TRBJ2-3
V: TRBV3-1/TRBV3-2
size: -
D: -
DNA: TGTGCCAGCAGCCACCTTAGCACAGATACGCAGTATTTT
CDR3: CASSHLSTDTQYF

J: TRBJ1-3
V: TRBV7-9
size: -
D: -
DNA: TGTGCCAGCAGACTTGGAGGACCCGGAAACACCATATATTTT
CDR3: CASRLGGPGNTIYF

J: TRBJ1-5
V: TRBV5-1
size: -
D: TRBD1
DNA: TGCGCCAGCAGCCAAGCAGGGGGGACCAATCAGCCCCAGCATTTT
CDR3: CASSQAGGTNQPQHF

J: TRBJ1-3
V: TRBV15
size: -
D: -
DNA: TGTGCCACCAGCTCTCGGGACAACGGAAACACCATATATTTT
CDR3: CATSSRDNGNTIYF

J: TRBJ1-2
V: TRBV27
size: -
D: -
DNA: TGTGCCAGCAGTTTAGAATTTGGGGTGAACTATGGCTACACCTTC
CDR3: CASSLEFGVNYGYTF

J: TRBJ2-7
V: TRBV11-3
size: -
D: -
DNA: TGTGCCAGCAGCTTAGGGCAGCTTGGAGAGCAGTACTTC
CDR3: CASSLGQLGEQYF

J: TRBJ1-2
V: TRBV9
size: -
D: TRBD1
DNA: TGTGCCAGCAGCGTAGGGACAGGGGCTGACTATGGCTACACCTTC
CDR3: CASSVGTGADYGYTF

J: TRBJ2-4
V: TRBV28
size: -
D: TRBD1
DNA: TGTGCCAGCAGTTCTTTAGCCGGGACAGTAGCCAAAAACATTCAGTACTTC
CDR3: CASSSLAGTVAKNIQYF

J: TRBJ2-7
V: TRBV19
size: -
D: TRBD1
DNA: TGTGCCAGTAGTATAGCCCGGGACAGGGAGAACGAGCAGTACTTC
CDR3: CASSIARDRENEQYF

J: TRBJ1-1
V: TRBV3-1/TRBV3-2
size: -
D: -
DNA: TGTGCCAGCAGCCAAGATATAGTAAGGGAAAAAAGGCCGGCTTTCTTT
CDR3: CASSQDIVREKRPAFF

J: TRBJ1-3
V: TRBV11-2
size: -
D: -
DNA: TGTGCCAGCAGCCTCGGACAGAATACTGGAAACACCATATATTTT
CDR3: CASSLGQNTGNTIYF

J: TRBJ1-1
V: TRBV10-3
size: -
D: -
DNA: TGTGCCATCAGTGAGTTTGGAGGGGTTAGCACTGAAGCTTTCTTT
CDR3: CAISEFGGVSTEAFF

J: TRBJ2-5
V: TRBV5-5
size: -
D: -
DNA: TGTGCCAGCAGTCTCTGGGTTCTACGGGGCCAAGAGACCCAGTACTTC
CDR3: CASSLWVLRGQETQYF

J: TRBJ1-6
V: TRBV3-1/TRBV3-2
size: few
D: -
DNA: TGTGCCAGCAGCCTTGGGTGGGGTTTTTCACCCCTCCACTTT
CDR3: CASSLGWGFSPLHF

J: TRBJ1-2
V: TRBV29-1
size: -
D: TRBD1
DNA: TGCAGCGTTGGTCGACAGGGGGCCGGCTACACCTTC
CDR3: CSVGRQGAGYTF

J: TRBJ2-4
V: TRBV6-6
size: -
D: TRBD2
DNA: TGTGCAATCAGTGTGGCGGGGGGCGGAAACATTCAGTACTTC
CDR3: CAISVAGGGNIQYF

J: TRBJ1-1
V: TRBV3-1/TRBV3-2
size: -
D: -
DNA: TGTGCCAGCAGCCAGGCACAGGGAGGGTCTGAAGCTTTCTTT
CDR3: CASSQAQGGSEAFF

J: TRBJ1-2
V: TRBV28
size: -
D: -
DNA: TGTGCCAGCAGTTTATTGGGACGGTTAATCGCCTTC
CDR3: CASSLLGRLIAF

J: TRBJ1-1
V: TRBV7-3
size: -
D: TRBD1
DNA: TGTGCCAGCAGCCGACAGGGGAACACTGAAGCTTTCTTT
CDR3: CASSRQGNTEAFF

J: TRBJ1-1
V: TRBV11-2
size: -
D: -
DNA: TGTGCCAGCAGCCCCGGGTCAAACACTGAAGCTTTCTTT
CDR3: CASSPGSNTEAFF

J: TRBJ2-5
V: TRBV10-3
size: -
D: TRBD1
DNA: TGTGCCATCAGTGAAGGGACAGAAGAGACCCAGTACTTC
CDR3: CAISEGTEETQYF

J: TRBJ2-7
V: TRBV7-8
size: few
D: TRBD1
DNA: TGTGCCAGCAGTCAGGACAGGGGCGCCGACGAGCAGTACTTC
CDR3: CASSQDRGADEQYF